These 14 T cell receptor beta chains originate from one sample sequenced in a study of T cells in Graves' hyperthyroidism and ophthalmopathy. TCR beta CDR3 region amplification was performed from RNA transcripts. The HTBI primer set was used in a first-round RT-PCR of the TCR CDR3. Via MiXCR, TCRdb re-called the multiplex PCR reads, giving one row per CDR3 protein. Among over 300,000 distinct CDR3 sequences listed, approximately 14% were seen once. Sequencing input: blood. Receptors originate from a woman aged 55-70 years with Graves' hyperthyroidism.

In its sample, this clonotype was seen many times. The chain joins TRBV20-1 to TRBJ2-1; D call uncertain. V dropped 3 bases and J dropped 1 base, with 10 bases sitting between them. CDR1 and CDR2 from the germline V gene are DFQATT and SNEGSKA (reference sequence). This CDR3 region has 14 residues. The DNA of the CDR3 is TGCAGTGCTAGCGGGTGGCGATCCTACAATGAGCAGTTCTTC. It translates to CSASGWRSYNEQFF.

Notes on this clonotype: A much larger clonotype is one base distant, so this may be a read error. CDR3 loop: CASSQDVDGLLGKNIQYF. The DNA of the CDR3 is TGTGCCAGCAGCCAAGATGTAGACGGGCTATTAGGCAAAAACATTCAGTACTTC. The V gene is TRBV3-1, the J gene TRBJ2-4, with D unresolved. This CDR3 is built from 18 residues. Between the trimmed V and J ends, which lost 0 bases and 3 bases, there was a span of 18 bases. The germline CDR1 and CDR2 sequences are LGHDT and YNNKEL (reference sequence).

This clonotype was found many times. This chain uses TRBV12-3 or TRBV12-4 with TRBJ2-3; TRBD2 matches 12 bases. This CDR3 spans 16 amino acids. The ends lost 6 bases at V and 2 bases at J; junction bases unmatched: 6. The CDR3 sequence: CASSHGLAGITDTQYF. Here the CDR3 DNA reads TGTGCCAGCAGCCATGGACTAGCGGGAATCACAGATACGCAGTATTTT.

This clonotype was seen at least ten times. The chain uses TRBV5-4 and TRBJ1-2, with 7 bases identical to TRBD1. The V gene end was trimmed by 3 bases and the J gene end by 2 bases; junction bases not matched to a gene: 1. Germline V CDR1 and CDR2: SGHNT, YYREEE (reference sequence). This CDR3 is built from 13 residues. For the CDR3, the DNA is TGTGCCAGCAGCTGGGGACAGAACTATGGCTACACCTTC. Its protein is CASSWGQNYGYTF.

This clonotype came up once. V gene TRBV6-4 combines with J gene TRBJ2-3; 12 bases agree with TRBD2. CDR1 MRHNA and CDR2 SNTAGT come from the germline V gene. With 3 bases clipped from V and 3 bases from J, the junction kept 4 bases outside the gene matches. The CDR3 has 16 residues. The CDR3, as DNA: TGTGCCAGCAGTGAATCGGGGACTAGCGGGACAGATACGCAGTATTTT. Translated, it gives CASSESGTSGTDTQYF.

This clonotype was seen a handful of times. The genes are TRBV6-2 or TRBV6-3 and TRBJ2-7; tentatively, D is TRBD1 or TRBD2 (5 bases each). V was shortened by 10 bases and J by 2 bases, with 21 bases between the two germline ends. The CDR3 is 15 residues long. Germline CDR1 is MNHEY and CDR2 is SVGEGT. This chain's CDR3 is CATHNWGDSTYEQYF. CDR3 DNA sequence: TGTGCCACCCACAACTGGGGAGACAGCACCTACGAGCAGTACTTC.

This clonotype was detected many times. The rearrangement links TRBV2 to TRBJ2-1, with 7 bases matching TRBD2. CDR3 length: 14 amino acids. J lost 4 bases, V lost 6 bases, and 6 bases had no gene match. CDR1 is SNHLY and CDR2 is FYNNEI in the germline V gene. CDR3: CASRLGEGYNEQFF. DNA for the CDR3: TGTGCCAGCAGGCTCGGGGAGGGTTACAATGAGCAGTTCTTC.

This chain uses TRBV25-1 with TRBJ2-1; D possibly corresponds to TRBD2 (6 bases). V was trimmed by 6 bases and J by 1 base, leaving 19 bases between them. This CDR3 region has 17 residues. The germline gives CDR1 MGHDK, CDR2 SYGVNS. CDR3 sequence (DNA): TGTGCCAGCAGCCCGACTTCCGGGACTGCTTCCTACAATGAGCAGTTCTTC. It encodes CASSPTSGTASYNEQFF. The entire variable domain, with the rest obtained from reference TRBV25-1 and TRBJ2-1, is as follows: EADIYQTPRYLVIGTGKKITLECSQTMGHDKMYWYQQDPGMELHLIHYSYGVNSTEKGDLSSESTVSRIRTEHFPLTLESARPSHTSQYLCASSPTSGTASYNEQFFGPGTRLTVL.

This clonotype was picked up many times. The V and J genes are TRBV19 and TRBJ2-3; 15 bases are shared with TRBD2. The CDR3 is made up of 17 amino acids. V shed 7 bases, J shed 2 bases, and the junction held 7 bases outside the gene matches. Per the germline V gene, CDR1 is LNHDA and CDR2 is SQIVND (reference sequence). This CDR3 reads CASMMGLAGGTTDTQYF. CDR3 DNA: TGTGCCAGTATGATGGGACTAGCGGGAGGAACCACAGATACGCAGTATTTT.

The chain has TRBV5-1 and TRBJ1-1, with a tentative D call TRBD1 (6 bases). CDR1 and CDR2 (germline): SGHRS, YFSETQ. V lost 2 bases, J lost 1 base, and 12 bases lay in between. The length of the CDR3 is 15 residues. This CDR3 is CASSFQTGENTEAFF. CDR3 DNA sequence: TGCGCCAGCAGCTTTCAGACAGGAGAGAACACTGAAGCTTTCTTT.

The chain has TRBV12-3 or TRBV12-4 and TRBJ2-7; tentatively, D is TRBD2 (5 bases). Trimming stripped 2 bases from V and 8 bases from J, with 10 bases between. The length of the CDR3 is 12 residues. The CDR3: CASSLSGSQQYF. The DNA for the CDR3 is TGTGCCAGCAGTTTATCGGGATCACAGCAGTACTTC.

This clonotype was seen many times. The chain links TRBV30 to TRBJ1-2; 7 bases match TRBD1. This CDR3 has 13 residues. The J segment lost 8 bases and the V segment lost 3 bases, leaving 9 bases of the junction unmatched. The germline V gene has CDR1 GTSNPN and CDR2 SVGIG (reference sequence). The chain's CDR3 is CAWRQPGQRGYTF. CDR3 DNA sequence: TGTGCCTGGAGGCAACCGGGACAGCGCGGCTACACCTTC.

The chain combines TRBV7-2 with TRBJ2-1; TRBD1 or TRBD2 may be the D gene (5 bases each). The V gene's germline CDR1 is SGHTA and CDR2 FQGNSA. CDR3 length: 14 residues. Deletions cut 5 bases from V and 5 bases from J, with 13 bases between. The CDR3 nucleotides read TGTGCCAGCAGCCCCCAGCGGACACACAATGAGCAGTTCTTC. Translating gives CASSPQRTHNEQFF.

This clonotype was found many times. This sequence joins TRBV27 and TRBJ1-2, with 7 bases fitting TRBD1. V dropped 4 bases and J dropped 8; count of bases not matched to a gene: 10. The CDR3 has 14 amino acids. The V gene's germline CDR1 is MNHEY and CDR2 SMNVEV (reference sequence). The CDR3 region has the DNA TGTGCCAGCAGTTCTCGGACAGGTCCGGTGGGCTACACCTTC. This gives the protein CASSSRTGPVGYTF.